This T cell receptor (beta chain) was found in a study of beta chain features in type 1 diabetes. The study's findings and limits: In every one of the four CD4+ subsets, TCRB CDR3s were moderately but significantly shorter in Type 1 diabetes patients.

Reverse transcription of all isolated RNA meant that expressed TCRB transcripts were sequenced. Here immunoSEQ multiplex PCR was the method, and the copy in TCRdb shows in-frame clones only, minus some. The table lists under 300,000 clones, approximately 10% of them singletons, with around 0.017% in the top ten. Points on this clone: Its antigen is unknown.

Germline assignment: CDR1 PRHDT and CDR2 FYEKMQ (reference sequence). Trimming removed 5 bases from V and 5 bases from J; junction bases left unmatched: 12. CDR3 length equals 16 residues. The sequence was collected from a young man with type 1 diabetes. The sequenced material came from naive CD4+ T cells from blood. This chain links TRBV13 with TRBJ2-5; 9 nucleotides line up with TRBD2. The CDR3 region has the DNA TGTGCCAGCAGCCCCACCTCGGGACTAGCTGAGGAGACCCAGTACTTC. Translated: CASSPTSGLAEETQYF.